This TCR beta chain was recovered during a study of T cell changes during pregnancy in multiple sclerosis. Data came from immunoSEQ multiplex PCR; TCRdb stores just in-frame clones and leaves some out. The sample lists 40,000 or so clones; 80% to 95% were seen once. The material was CD8+ T cells from peripheral blood mononuclear cells, obtained in the third trimester of pregnancy. This receptor was taken from a female donor with multiple sclerosis, enrolled in a pregnancy study.

The CDR3 DNA reads as TGTGCCAGCAGCTTCTGGACTAGCGGGAGGTCCAATGAGCAGTTCTTC. Translated: CASSFWTSGRSNEQFF. The rearrangement joins TRBV5-8 to TRBJ2-1; the match to TRBD2 covers 14 bases. The V segment lost 2 bases and the J segment 6 bases; nucleotides outside the gene matches: 4. Germline CDR1 and CDR2: SGHTS and YDEGEE. There are 16 residues in the CDR3.